Listed below are T cell receptor beta chains from one sample, sequenced in a study of early T cells in non-severe SARS-CoV-2 infection. From the 5' RACE reads, TCRdb called clonotypes with MiXCR, one entry per CDR3 protein. The sample carries about 94,000 distinct CDR3 sequences, about 13% recorded once. The sequenced material came from whole blood. The receptors derive from an adult who was a healthcare worker with PCR-confirmed SARS-CoV-2 infection or an uninfected control (not recorded which). Both conserved end residues are part of each CDR3.

TRBJ2-2 TRBV3-1 CASSQRSSGRTGELFF
TRBJ1-1 TRBV29-1 CSVAGLSNTEAFF
TRBJ2-3 TRBV5-1 CASSLGDVAGAPDTQYF
TRBJ1-5 TRBV6-6 CASSLAGGGLSNQPQHF
TRBJ2-7 TRBV20-1 CSARDHRLSPYEQYF
TRBJ2-2 TRBV5-1 CASSLADRTGELFF
TRBJ1-5 TRBV4-1 CASSQFTGEPQHF
TRBJ1-2 TRBV7-9 CASSLGVGGDTNYGYTF
TRBJ2-7 TRBV28 CASSGTSGGQYF
TRBJ1-2 TRBV12-3/TRBV12-4 CASTNPRAYGYTF
TRBJ2-7 TRBV12-3/TRBV12-4 CASSLTRSSYEQYF
TRBJ2-4 TRBV20-1 CSAGDRVAKNIQYF
TRBJ2-1 TRBV20-1 CSARERDSYNEQFF
TRBJ1-1 TRBV2 CASHGAQETEAFF
TRBJ1-3 TRBV11-2 CASRGTGGNTIYF
TRBJ1-6 TRBV12-2 CAPFTGQQNSPLHF
TRBJ2-7 TRBV7-9 CASSILDRGRQYEQYF
TRBJ2-5 TRBV10-2 CASRDTQETQYF
TRBJ2-2 TRBV12-3/TRBV12-4 CASSFSTSWAGELFF
TRBJ1-2 TRBV20-1 CSARVVVEGPYGYTF
TRBJ2-7 TRBV20-1 CSASEKTGGREPYEQYF
TRBJ2-7 TRBV6-6 CATRDGGIEQYF
TRBJ1-1 TRBV14 CASSTKQGPGTEAFF
TRBJ2-7 TRBV7-2 CASSRDWGGYEQYF
TRBJ1-2 TRBV29-1 CSADANYGYTF
TRBJ2-1 TRBV11-2 CASTQTGSSYNEQFF
TRBJ2-7 TRBV28 CASSSAGTGKGEQYF
TRBJ2-2 TRBV6-2/TRBV6-3 CASSRGGTGELFF
TRBJ2-5 TRBV29-1 CSVGGAQETQYF
TRBJ1-2 TRBV9 CASSVDGVSGYTF
TRBJ2-3 TRBV7-2 CASSPRRASGGGADTQYF
TRBJ2-1 TRBV2 CASTGTSGVYNEQFF
TRBJ1-1 TRBV7-2 CAVTPGDRTRREAFF
TRBJ2-2 TRBV11-1 CASSTQGFGGELFF
TRBJ2-7 TRBV28 CASTLGQGDKDEQYF
TRBJ1-4 TRBV29-1 CSVGGQVNEKLFF
TRBJ2-3 TRBV7-2 CATGGAGDTQYF
TRBJ2-1 TRBV29-1 CSVTSGGADTEQFF
TRBJ2-5 TRBV29-1 CSARAAQGWSETQYF
TRBJ1-1 TRBV2 CASSTDSTEAFF
TRBJ2-2 TRBV7-2 CASSSFGRANTGELFF
TRBJ2-1 TRBV2 CASSAGQGSNEQFF
TRBJ2-7 TRBV27 CASRPLGTGVREQYF
TRBJ1-5 TRBV6-6 CASRETGPQHF
TRBJ2-5 TRBV7-8 CASSQSGLQETQYF
TRBJ1-5 TRBV7-2 CASRGYSNQPQHF
TRBJ2-3 TRBV20-1 CSAGGGGRTDTQYF
TRBJ1-5 TRBV7-8 CASSLDRGLGQPQHF
TRBJ2-7 TRBV4-1 CASSQDMVRAISYEQYF
TRBJ1-4 TRBV28 CASSFLGAPDEKLFF
TRBJ2-6 TRBV29-1 CSVTDRAGANVLTF
TRBJ1-5 TRBV6-5 CASSRTPTGGINQPQHF